This record looks at one T cell receptor (beta chain) sequence and its context. Antigen unknown. The entry originates in a study of cytomegalovirus exposure and HLA in healthy donors. Across the whole study: The roughly 120 validation repertoires used the same platform as the roughly 670 first-cohort repertoires (as reported by a later analysis).

V lost 0 bases to trimming and J lost 7 bases, with 14 bases between them. This CDR3 has 14 amino acids. Looked up from germline, CDR1 is SGHRS and CDR2 is YFSETQ. Clones were read by immunoSEQ multiplex PCR, and TCRdb kept only the in-frame ones, dropping some. Counted here are 100,000 to 150,000 clones, about 91% occurring once; the ten biggest clones make up 0.95% to 1.5%. The donors were members of the validation cohort, which comprised about 120 subjects and was separate from the first cohort of 666 subjects. Findings and caveats of the study: Reportedly, diagnosis of cytomegalovirus status by the classifier showed high specificity and sensitivity.

The chain is built from TRBV5-1 and TRBJ2-7, with D perhaps matching TRBD2 (5 bases). The clonotype was recovered from a young woman in good health and CMV-seronegative. The sample consisted of PBMCs. CDR3 amino acids: CASSLVRGSGEQYF. The CDR3 DNA reads TGCGCCAGCAGCTTGGTTCGGGGTTCGGGGGAGCAGTACTTC. The entire variable domain, with the rest obtained from reference TRBV5-1 and TRBJ2-7, is as follows: KAGVTQTPRYLIKTRGQQVTLSCSPISGHRSVSWYQQTPGQGLQFLFEYFSETQRNKGNFPGRFSGRQFSNSRSEMNVSTLELGDSALYLCASSLVRGSGEQYFGPGTRLTVT.